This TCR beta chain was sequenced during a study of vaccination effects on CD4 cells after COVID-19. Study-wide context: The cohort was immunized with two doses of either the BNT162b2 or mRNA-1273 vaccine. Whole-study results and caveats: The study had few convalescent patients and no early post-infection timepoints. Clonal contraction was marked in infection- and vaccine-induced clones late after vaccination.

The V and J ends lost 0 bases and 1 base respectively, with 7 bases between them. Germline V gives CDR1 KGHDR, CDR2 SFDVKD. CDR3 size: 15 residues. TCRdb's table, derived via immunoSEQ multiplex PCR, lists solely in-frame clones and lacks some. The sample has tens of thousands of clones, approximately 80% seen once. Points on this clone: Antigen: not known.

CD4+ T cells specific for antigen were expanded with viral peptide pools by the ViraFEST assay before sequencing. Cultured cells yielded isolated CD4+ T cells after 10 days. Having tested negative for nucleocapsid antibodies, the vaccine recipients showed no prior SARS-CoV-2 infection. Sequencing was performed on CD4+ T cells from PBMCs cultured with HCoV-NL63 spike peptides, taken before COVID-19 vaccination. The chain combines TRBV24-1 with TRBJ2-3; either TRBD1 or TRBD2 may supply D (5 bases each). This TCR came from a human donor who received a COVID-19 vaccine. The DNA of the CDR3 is TGTGCCACCAGTGATTTGGTGGGGGGCACAGATACGCAGTATTTT. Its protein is CATSDLVGGTDTQYF.